The clone carrying this T cell receptor (beta chain) was seen more than once but under ten times. As yet, its antigen is unknown. The sample originates from a study of cytomegalovirus exposure and HLA in healthy donors. Germline V gene sequence: CDR1 SGHVS, CDR2 FNYEAQ. The CDR3 consists of 13 residues. V was shortened by 4 bases and J by 16 bases, with 20 bases between the two germline ends. Study results and caveats: In a later analysis, a missense DCLRE1C variant was linked to TCR beta V- and J-gene trimming. Earlier results showed most TCR beta V segments being productive about 87% or about 30% of the time.

Researchers ran the PCR with 60 Vbeta and 13 Jbeta primers. Authors' processing steps: Counted up in a later analysis, unique TCR beta chains came to 65 million to 100 million, with around 9.9 million shared. The data were produced by immunoSEQ multiplex PCR, yet TCRdb's version contains in-frame clones alone and is incomplete. Clonal size and the V and J genes are those of that table, whereas D and trimming came from the DNA. The sample includes more than 150,000 clones, approximately 84% of them seen just once. This TCR derives from a girl in the first two years of life in good health and CMV-seronegative. The genes are TRBV7-6 and TRBJ2-1; D is possibly TRBD1 (6 bases). Sequenced input: PBMCs. CDR3 in amino acids: CASSSTGLSEGFF. The CDR3, as DNA: TGTGCCAGCAGCTCGACAGGACTCTCCGAGGGCTTCTTC.